What follows describes a single T cell receptor (beta chain). The data are from a study of blood T cell repertoires in COVID-19. Overall study: Specimens from acute and convalescent COVID-19 originated in the United States, Italy and Spain. Sample material is recorded as cDNA or gDNA derived from T cells, B-cell-depleted T cells, or PBMCs.

There are 13 residues in the CDR3. Trimming removed 3 bases at V and 7 bases at J, with 12 bases between. Original methodology: Reference gene primer amplification in the assay estimated nucleated cell counts. TCRdb's copy holds only in-frame clones and misses some; the assay was immunoSEQ multiplex PCR. That table is the source of V, J and clone size, and D and trimming were worked out from the DNA. The sample shows some 160,000 clones, around nine tenths of them seen only once. The source is an elderly woman with COVID-19, enrolled during active disease. Sequencing was done on a sample of peripheral blood. This rearrangement joins TRBV12-3 or TRBV12-4 to TRBJ1-2; D gene uncertain. The CDR3 nucleotides are TGTGCCAGCAGTTTTGACCTAGGAAGTGGCTACACCTTC. Protein product: CASSFDLGSGYTF.